The text below deals with one T cell receptor beta chain. Clones were read by immunoSEQ multiplex PCR, and TCRdb kept only the in-frame ones, dropping some. Here the sample spans about 38,000 clones, about 80% being singletons. These data originate in a study of glioma-infiltrating T cells after dendritic cell vaccination. V was trimmed by 5 bases and J by 7 bases, leaving 17 bases between them. The CDR3 consists of 14 residues. Germline CDR1 reads MNHEY; CDR2 reads SMNVEV (reference sequence). This material consisted of blood, taken before dendritic cell vaccination. J is TRBJ2-5 and V is TRBV27; tentative D call: TRBD1 (6 bases). The sequence came from a human donor with glioblastoma. The CDR3 nucleotides are TGTGCCAGCAGTCCCCAGGGGCCATCAGGGACCCAGTACTTC. Protein product: CASSPQGPSGTQYF.